This TCR beta chain was identified during a study of Graves' ophthalmopathy and Graves' hyperthyroidism. Study outcomes and limitations: A model of 13 signatures distinguished ophthalmopathy from stable hyperthyroidism at under 90% sensitivity and roughly 81% specificity. Most expanded thyroid clonotypes above 0.001 frequency also appeared in blood.

The table lists this clonotype with many counts. Its antigen is as yet unknown. Trimming left V 1 base short and J 0 bases short, with 5 bases between. The CDR3 is 14 amino acids. From germline, CDR1 is KGHDR and CDR2 SFDVKD. The TCR beta CDR3 regions underwent amplification from RNA transcripts. HTBI-primed RT-PCR formed the first round, and a multiplex PCR formed the second. TCRdb called the multiplex PCR reads again in MiXCR, with one record for every CDR3 protein. The sample records almost 750,000 distinct CDR3 sequences, roughly 41% being singletons. The authors isolated PBMCs from over 7.5 ml of fresh peripheral blood.

The rearrangement uses TRBV24-1 and TRBJ1-2, with D possibly matching TRBD1 (5 bases). The specimen sequenced was peripheral blood. The origin of this receptor is an adult man with Graves' ophthalmopathy. The CDR3 reads CATSDLGANYGYTF. The CDR3 nucleotides read TGTGCCACCAGTGATTTAGGGGCTAACTATGGCTACACCTTC.